The source of this T cell receptor (beta chain) is a study of blood T cells in healthy people across ages. Broader study findings: The unsorted PBMCs prevented any conclusive comparison of naive versus antigen-experienced cells.

The CDR3 consists of 14 residues. With V trimmed by 7 bases and J by 9 bases, 9 bases remained unmatched. Germline lookup yields CDR1 SNHLY and CDR2 FYNNEI. A second PCR of 7 to 11 cycles used a sample-barcoded 5' primer and a J-beta primer mix. Using its own MiXCR run on the 5' RACE reads, TCRdb lists one record per CDR3 protein. The sample shows approximately 780,000 distinct CDR3 sequences, around 25% of them seen only once. The table lists this clonotype with a few counts. Its antigen is currently unknown. This sample was shared with a second study, whose subject was T cells of mothers and their children.

This TCR derives from a boy aged 5 to 17 in good health. The sample comprised blood. The chain is built from TRBV2 and TRBJ1-6; 7 nucleotides agree with TRBD1. In nucleotides, the CDR3 is TGTGCCAGCAAAGGAGACAGGGCAAGTTCACCCCTCCACTTT. Translation: CASKGDRASSPLHF. The full variable domain, in which reference TRBV2 and TRBJ1-6 provide the parts outside the CDR3, is EPEVTQTPSHQVTQMGQEVILRCVPISNHLYFYWYRQILGQKVEFLVSFYNNEISEKSEIFDDQFSVERPDGSNFTLKIRSTKLEDSAMYFCASKGDRASSPLHFGNGTRLTVT.